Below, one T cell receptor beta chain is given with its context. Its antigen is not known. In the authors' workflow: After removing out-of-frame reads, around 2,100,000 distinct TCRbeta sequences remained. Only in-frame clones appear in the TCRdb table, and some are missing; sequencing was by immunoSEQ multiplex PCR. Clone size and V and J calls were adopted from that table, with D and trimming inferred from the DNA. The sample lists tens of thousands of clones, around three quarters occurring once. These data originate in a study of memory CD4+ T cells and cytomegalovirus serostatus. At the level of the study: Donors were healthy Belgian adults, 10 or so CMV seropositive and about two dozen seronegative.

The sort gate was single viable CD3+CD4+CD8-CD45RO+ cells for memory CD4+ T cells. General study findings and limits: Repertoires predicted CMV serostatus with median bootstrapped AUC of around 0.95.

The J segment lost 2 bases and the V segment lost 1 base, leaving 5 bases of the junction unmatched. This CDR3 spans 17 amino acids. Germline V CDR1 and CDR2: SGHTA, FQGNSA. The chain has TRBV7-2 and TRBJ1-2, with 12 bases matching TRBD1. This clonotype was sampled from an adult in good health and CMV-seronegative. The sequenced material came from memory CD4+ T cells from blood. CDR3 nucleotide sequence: TGTGCCAGCAGCTTAGTTGCGGGACAGGGGGCGAACTATGGCTACACCTTC. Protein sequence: CASSLVAGQGANYGYTF.